A selection of T cell receptor beta chains follows, all from one sample in a study of T cell responses to AZD1222 COVID-19 vaccine. TCRdb keeps only in-frame clones here, not all; method: immunoSEQ multiplex PCR. The sample lists under 150,000 clones; just over 85% were seen once. Material: peripheral blood, obtained on day 0 of AZD1222 vaccination. The receptor source for this set is an adult in good health. The CDR3 runs from the conserved cysteine through the conserved F or W. D genes are given only for firm matches. Expanded clones are given a class, and other clones once, few, many or no size at all.

J gene: TRBJ1-6; D gene: TRBD1; V gene: TRBV27; CDR3 length: 15; clone size: NA; CDR3 DNA: TGTGCCAGCAGTTTCAGGACAGGGGCGGTTTCACCCCTCCACTTT; CDR3 protein: CASSFRTGAVSPLHF
J gene: TRBJ1-2; D gene: NA; V gene: TRBV9; CDR3 length: 16; clone size: NA; CDR3 DNA: TGTGCCAGCAGCGTAGTGGGGGGCGCGCAATACTCCGGCTACACCTTC; CDR3 protein: CASSVVGGAQYSGYTF
J gene: TRBJ2-1; D gene: TRBD2; V gene: TRBV12-3/TRBV12-4; CDR3 length: 13; clone size: NA; CDR3 DNA: TGTGCCAGCAGTTTAGGACTAGCAGTTGAGCAGTTCTTC; CDR3 protein: CASSLGLAVEQFF
J gene: TRBJ2-2; D gene: TRBD2; V gene: TRBV19; CDR3 length: 16; clone size: once; CDR3 DNA: TGTGCCAGTACACAGAGTAGCGGGAGTGTCACCGGGGAGCTGTTTTTT; CDR3 protein: CASTQSSGSVTGELFF
J gene: TRBJ1-1; D gene: NA; V gene: TRBV5-1; CDR3 length: 14; clone size: NA; CDR3 DNA: TGCGCCAGCAGCTTGGCCGTGAAGAACACTGAAGCTTTCTTT; CDR3 protein: CASSLAVKNTEAFF
J gene: TRBJ1-4; D gene: NA; V gene: TRBV21-1; CDR3 length: 16; clone size: NA; CDR3 DNA: TGTGCCAGCAGCAAAGAGCAGGCAGCAACTAATGAAAACCTGTTTTTT; CDR3 protein: CASSKEQAATNENLFF
J gene: TRBJ2-3; D gene: TRBD2; V gene: TRBV7-6; CDR3 length: 15; clone size: NA; CDR3 DNA: TGTGCCAGCAGCTCGGGACTAGGTGGGACAGATACGCAGTATTTT; CDR3 protein: CASSSGLGGTDTQYF
J gene: TRBJ1-1; D gene: NA; V gene: TRBV20-1; CDR3 length: 11; clone size: NA; CDR3 DNA: TGCAGTGCTATTCACCTCGGGGCGGCTTTCTTT; CDR3 protein: CSAIHLGAAFF
J gene: TRBJ2-3; D gene: TRBD2; V gene: TRBV6-2/TRBV6-3; CDR3 length: 16; clone size: NA; CDR3 DNA: TGTGCCAGCAGTTACGGGGCGGGGGGCAGCACAGATACGCAGTATTTT; CDR3 protein: CASSYGAGGSTDTQYF
J gene: TRBJ1-1; D gene: NA; V gene: TRBV7-3; CDR3 length: 12; clone size: NA; CDR3 DNA: TGTGCCAGCAGCAGTATCGGCACTGAAGCTTTCTTT; CDR3 protein: CASSSIGTEAFF
J gene: TRBJ2-2; D gene: NA; V gene: TRBV15; CDR3 length: 13; clone size: NA; CDR3 DNA: TGTGCCACCAGCAGAGATGGGACCGGGGAGCTGTTTTTT; CDR3 protein: CATSRDGTGELFF
J gene: TRBJ1-2; D gene: TRBD1; V gene: TRBV27; CDR3 length: 11; clone size: once; CDR3 DNA: TGTGCCAGCTGGGACAGGGATGGCTACACCTTC; CDR3 protein: CASWDRDGYTF
J gene: TRBJ2-4; D gene: NA; V gene: TRBV4-1; CDR3 length: 16; clone size: NA; CDR3 DNA: TGCGCCAGCAGCCAAGAGCTAGGACCTGCCAAAAACATTCAGTACTTC; CDR3 protein: CASSQELGPAKNIQYF
J gene: TRBJ2-7; D gene: TRBD2; V gene: TRBV7-2; CDR3 length: 18; clone size: NA; CDR3 DNA: TGTGCCAGCAGCTCCCTACCGAGTACTAGCGGGACATCCTACGAGCAGTACTTC; CDR3 protein: CASSSLPSTSGTSYEQYF
J gene: TRBJ1-6; D gene: NA; V gene: TRBV5-6; CDR3 length: 12; clone size: NA; CDR3 DNA: TGTGCCAGCAGCCCCCGGGGTGCACCCCTCCACTTT; CDR3 protein: CASSPRGAPLHF
J gene: TRBJ1-1; D gene: NA; V gene: TRBV7-2; CDR3 length: 15; clone size: NA; CDR3 DNA: TGTGCCAGCAGCTTAATAGCGAGGGGCAACACTGAAGCTTTCTTT; CDR3 protein: CASSLIARGNTEAFF
J gene: TRBJ1-2; D gene: TRBD1; V gene: TRBV27; CDR3 length: 15; clone size: NA; CDR3 DNA: TGTGCCAGCAGACTTGCGAACAGGGGTTTGGGCGGCTACACCTTC; CDR3 protein: CASRLANRGLGGYTF
J gene: TRBJ1-2; D gene: NA; V gene: TRBV15; CDR3 length: 14; clone size: NA; CDR3 DNA: TGTGCCACCAGCAGAGTTAACGGCGCCTGGGGCTACACCTTC; CDR3 protein: CATSRVNGAWGYTF
J gene: TRBJ2-1; D gene: TRBD2; V gene: TRBV5-1; CDR3 length: 16; clone size: NA; CDR3 DNA: TGCGCCAGCAGCTTGGGAAGCCTAGCGGGAGTCCATGAGCAGTTCTTC; CDR3 protein: CASSLGSLAGVHEQFF
J gene: TRBJ2-7; D gene: TRBD1; V gene: TRBV6-5; CDR3 length: 15; clone size: NA; CDR3 DNA: TGTGCCAGCAGTTACGACAGGGTCAGCTCCTACGAGCAGTACTTC; CDR3 protein: CASSYDRVSSYEQYF
J gene: TRBJ1-1; D gene: TRBD1; V gene: TRBV5-8; CDR3 length: 18; clone size: NA; CDR3 DNA: TGTGCCAGCAGCTTGAGTGAGGGCGGACAGGGGACGAACACTGAAGCTTTCTTT; CDR3 protein: CASSLSEGGQGTNTEAFF
J gene: TRBJ1-2; D gene: TRBD1; V gene: TRBV9; CDR3 length: 15; clone size: NA; CDR3 DNA: TGTGCCAGCAGCGTAGCCGGGACAGGGGATAATGGCTACACCTTC; CDR3 protein: CASSVAGTGDNGYTF
J gene: TRBJ2-1; D gene: NA; V gene: TRBV2; CDR3 length: 13; clone size: NA; CDR3 DNA: TGTGCCAGCACCGCGGGAACCTACAATGAGCAGTTCTTC; CDR3 protein: CASTAGTYNEQFF
J gene: TRBJ2-7; D gene: TRBD2; V gene: TRBV27; CDR3 length: 14; clone size: NA; CDR3 DNA: TGTGCCAGCAGTTCTCGGGAGGGCCGGTACGAGCAGTACTTC; CDR3 protein: CASSSREGRYEQYF
J gene: TRBJ2-1; D gene: NA; V gene: TRBV4-2; CDR3 length: 17; clone size: NA; CDR3 DNA: TGTGCCAGCAGCCAAGGGGACCGGGGCCAGGGGCGGAATGAGCAGTTCTTC; CDR3 protein: CASSQGDRGQGRNEQFF